The 7 T cell receptor beta chains given below trace back to one sample, sequenced in a study of regulatory T cells in long-lasting Graves disease. Sequencing libraries for TCR beta were prepared with iRepertoire HTBI primers and Arm-PCR of CDR3 regions. TCRdb independently ran MiXCR on the multiplex PCR reads; one entry per CDR3 protein. The repertoire holds more than 650,000 distinct CDR3 sequences, with about 32% as singletons. Indicated time point: persistent/refractory GD, antithyroid drugs over 5 years with positive TRAb. Scientists built the TCR library using RNA that was extracted from PBMCs. Sample: peripheral blood mononuclear cells (PBMCs), taken when the disease was refractory, from a patient treated with antithyroid drugs. The receptor source for this set is a female donor with Graves disease.

The rearrangement links TRBV7-2 to TRBJ1-5; a weak D match, TRBD1 (6 bases). CDR3 length: 14 amino acids. Germline V gene data show CDR1 as SGHTA and CDR2 as FQGNSA. Trimming removed 2 bases from V and 4 bases from J, with 9 bases in between. In DNA, the CDR3 is TGTGCCAGCAGCTTAAGGGACATGAATCAGCCCCAGCATTTT. Protein product: CASSLRDMNQPQHF.

The chain employs TRBV30 and TRBJ1-4, with D possibly being TRBD1 (6 bases). The CDR3 sequence is 15 residues long. Germline assignment: CDR1 GTSNPN and CDR2 SVGIG (reference sequence). V was pared by 0 bases and J by 6 bases, with 14 bases between. CDR3 loop: CAWSVQGGSHEKLFF. Here the CDR3 DNA reads TGTGCCTGGAGTGTACAAGGGGGGTCACATGAAAAACTGTTTTTT.

This clonotype showed up just a few times. This chain connects TRBV19 to TRBJ1-5; 10 bases are a match to TRBD1. CDR3 length equals 17 residues. Germline assignment: CDR1 LNHDA and CDR2 SQIVND (reference sequence). The junction had 10 bases not matched to a gene; V was cut back by 2 bases and J by 6 bases. This CDR3 reads CASSISLLDRGFQPQHF. CDR3 bases: TGTGCCAGTAGTATAAGTCTCCTGGACAGGGGGTTTCAGCCCCAGCATTTT.

This clonotype was counted between two and nine times. The CDR3 is CSATEGLDTEAFF. CDR3 bases: TGCAGTGCTACTGAGGGATTAGACACTGAAGCTTTCTTT. The rearrangement uses TRBV20-1 and TRBJ1-1; no definite D call. The CDR3 is made up of 13 amino acids. The V gene lost 4 bases and the J gene lost 3 bases, with 12 bases spanning the gap. In germline, CDR1 is DFQATT, CDR2 SNEGSKA (reference sequence).

This clonotype appeared many times. The chain carries TRBV12-3 or TRBV12-4 and TRBJ1-4; weak D call: TRBD1 (6 bases). CDR3 length: 14 amino acids. Trimming shortened V by 7 bases and J by 8 bases, and 17 bases separated the two germline ends. The CDR3 DNA reads TGTGCCAGCAATATGGGACACGGCGGGGAAAAACTGTTTTTT. Protein: CASNMGHGGEKLFF.

The V and J genes are TRBV6-1 and TRBJ1-3; D may be TRBD1 (6 bases). Germline CDR1 and CDR2: MNHNS and SASEGT. The V end was cut by 4 bases, the J end by 0 bases, with 16 bases between. The CDR3 is 17 residues long. The CDR3: CASSASSGTSSGNTIYF. The CDR3 DNA is TGTGCCAGCAGTGCTTCCTCCGGGACAAGCTCTGGAAACACCATATATTTT.

The chain links TRBV7-2 to TRBJ2-6, with a weak D call TRBD1 (7 bases). The CDR3 runs to 18 residues. V was clipped by 0 bases and J by 6 bases, with 18 bases between them. Germline loops: CDR1 SGHTA, CDR2 FQGNSA. CDR3 residues: CASSLARDSQRVANVLTF. Here the CDR3 DNA reads TGTGCCAGCAGCTTAGCCCGGGACAGCCAGCGGGTGGCCAACGTCCTGACTTTC.